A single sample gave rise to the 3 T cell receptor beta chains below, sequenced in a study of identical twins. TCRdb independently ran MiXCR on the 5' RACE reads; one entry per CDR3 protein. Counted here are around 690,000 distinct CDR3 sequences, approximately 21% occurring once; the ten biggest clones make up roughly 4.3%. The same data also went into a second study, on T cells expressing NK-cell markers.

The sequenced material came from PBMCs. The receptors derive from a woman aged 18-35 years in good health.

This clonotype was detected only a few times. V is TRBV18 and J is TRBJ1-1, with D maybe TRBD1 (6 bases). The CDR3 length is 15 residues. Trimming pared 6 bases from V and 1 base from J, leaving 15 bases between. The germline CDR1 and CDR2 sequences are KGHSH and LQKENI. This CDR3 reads CASSPNRATNTEAFF. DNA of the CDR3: TGTGCCAGCTCCCCTAACAGGGCGACGAACACTGAAGCTTTCTTT.

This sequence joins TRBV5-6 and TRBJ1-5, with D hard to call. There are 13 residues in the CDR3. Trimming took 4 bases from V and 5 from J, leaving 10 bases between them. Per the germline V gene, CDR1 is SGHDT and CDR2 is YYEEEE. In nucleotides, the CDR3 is TGTGCCAGCAGCCTAGGGAATTATCAGCCCCAGCATTTT. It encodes CASSLGNYQPQHF.

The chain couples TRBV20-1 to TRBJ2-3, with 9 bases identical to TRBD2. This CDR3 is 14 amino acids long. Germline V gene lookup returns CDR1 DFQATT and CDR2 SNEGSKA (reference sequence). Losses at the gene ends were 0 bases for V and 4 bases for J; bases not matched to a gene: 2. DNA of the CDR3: TGCAGTGCTAGAGAGGTAGCGGGGGCAGATACGCAGTATTTT. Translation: CSAREVAGADTQYF.